This is a list of T cell receptor beta chains from one sample in a study of T cell responses to AZD1222 COVID-19 vaccine. Clones were sequenced by immunoSEQ multiplex PCR, and TCRdb holds only the in-frame ones, with some missing. The sample holds just under 90,000 clones; approximately 86% are singletons and the top ten take roughly 5.8%. The material sequenced was peripheral blood, taken on day 0 of AZD1222 vaccination. The receptors stem from an adult in good health. Each CDR3 is given with its conserved first and last residue. The D gene is left open where the match is weak. Part of the rows lack a size; the others show once, few, many or a class for expanded clones.

j_call d_call v_call clone_size cdr3_nt cdr3_aa
TRBJ1-2 NA TRBV5-1 NA TGCGCCAGCAGCGGGCCAAACGCGGAGGGAGGCTACACCTTC CASSGPNAEGGYTF
TRBJ2-3 NA TRBV5-5 NA TGTGCCAGCAGCCCAGGGAACACAGATACGCAGTATTTT CASSPGNTDTQYF
TRBJ2-7 TRBD2 TRBV5-4 NA TGTGCCAGCAGTACCGGGGGGGGAGACTACGAGCAGTACTTC CASSTGGGDYEQYF
TRBJ1-5 TRBD1 TRBV27 NA TGTGCCAGCAGTTCTAAAAAAACAGGGGCTATTCAGCCCCAGCATTTT CASSSKKTGAIQPQHF
TRBJ1-2 NA TRBV11-2 NA TGTGCCAGCAGCTCAGGCCCCTGGGATGGCTACACCTTC CASSSGPWDGYTF
TRBJ1-2 NA TRBV12-3/TRBV12-4 NA TGTGCCAGCAGTCTTGGATCCTTCTATGGCTACACCTTC CASSLGSFYGYTF
TRBJ1-5 NA TRBV12-3/TRBV12-4 NA TGTGCCAGCAAGGCAGCGGGCAATCAGCCCCAGCATTTT CASKAAGNQPQHF
TRBJ1-5 NA TRBV2 NA TGTGCCAGCAGTGAATCGCGCACCACCAATCAGCCCCAGCATTTT CASSESRTTNQPQHF
TRBJ1-2 NA TRBV2 NA TGTGCCAGCAGTGAAGCAGGGGCGGGACTCTATGGCTACACCTTC CASSEAGAGLYGYTF
TRBJ2-3 TRBD2 TRBV5-1 NA TGCGCCAGCAGCTCGACGTCTAGCGGGATGGATACGCAGTATTTT CASSSTSSGMDTQYF
TRBJ2-7 NA TRBV4-1 NA TGCGCCAGCAGCCTTTCGGGGTTCGACGAGCAGTACTTC CASSLSGFDEQYF
TRBJ2-1 TRBD2 TRBV7-3 NA TGTGCCAGCAGCTTAGGTGGACTAGCGGCAAAGGGAGAGCAGTTCTTC CASSLGGLAAKGEQFF
TRBJ2-2 NA TRBV19 NA TGTGCCAGTAGTATAGGGCCCACAGGGCTGGGCACCGGGGAGCTGTTTTTT CASSIGPTGLGTGELFF
TRBJ1-5 NA TRBV21-1 NA TGTGCCAGCAGCCCCCGAAGAGGGCCGGGTCAGCCCCAGCATTTT CASSPRRGPGQPQHF
TRBJ1-1 TRBD1 TRBV10-2 NA TGCGCCAGCAGAGATGACAGGGGGTTCACTGAAGCTTTCTTT CASRDDRGFTEAFF
TRBJ1-2 TRBD1 TRBV28 NA TGTGCCAGCAGCCCTACAGGGGGCTATGGCTACACCTTC CASSPTGGYGYTF
TRBJ2-2 TRBD2 TRBV19 NA TGTGCCAGTAGTAAACCGGGACTAGCGGGAGTAACGAACACCGGGGAGCTGTTTTTT CASSKPGLAGVTNTGELFF
TRBJ1-5 TRBD1 TRBV28 NA TGTGCCAGCAGTTACAGGGGGGAAGAGCCCCAGCATTTT CASSYRGEEPQHF
TRBJ2-7 NA TRBV7-8 once TGTGCCAGCGCCGGGGGGCCAGTAAGAGGTAGGAACTACGAGCAGTACTTC CASAGGPVRGRNYEQYF
TRBJ1-1 NA TRBV28 once TGTGCCAGCACCCCCGGAGGGGTCTTATTTAACACTGAAGCTTTCTTT CASTPGGVLFNTEAFF
TRBJ1-1 NA TRBV28 NA TGTGCCAGCAGCCAGACGGACCGAGTTGGTGAAGCTTTCTTT CASSQTDRVGEAFF
TRBJ2-5 TRBD2 TRBV7-3 NA TGTGCCAGCAGCCTGGGACTAGCGGGAGCGTCAGAGACCCAGTACTTC CASSLGLAGASETQYF
TRBJ1-4 TRBD1 TRBV19 NA TGTGCCAGTAGTGAGGGACAGCTACTTGAAAAACTGTTTTTT CASSEGQLLEKLFF
TRBJ2-6 NA TRBV9 NA TGTGCCAGCAGCGTGCGCTTCTCTGGGGCCAACGTCCTGACTTTC CASSVRFSGANVLTF
TRBJ2-7 TRBD1 TRBV7-8 NA TGTGCCAGCAGCAGAGGGACAGGGGGTTCCTACGAGCAGTACTTC CASSRGTGGSYEQYF
TRBJ2-3 NA TRBV5-4 NA TGTGCCAGCAGCGCCCGTGGTGGGGGTGTGCTAGGCACAGATACGCAGTATTTT CASSARGGGVLGTDTQYF
TRBJ1-1 TRBD1 TRBV5-4 NA TGTGCCAGCAGCCCCGTTCCAGGGGGGGACCCTGAAGCTTTCTTT CASSPVPGGDPEAFF
TRBJ1-1 NA TRBV2 few TGTGCCAGCAGGATACCGGGGATCGGGACTGAAGCTTTCTTT CASRIPGIGTEAFF
TRBJ2-1 NA TRBV19 few TGTGCCAGTAGTGCTAAACCCACAAACCTTCCCTACAATGAGCAGTTCTTC CASSAKPTNLPYNEQFF
TRBJ2-1 NA TRBV3-1/TRBV3-2 once TGTGCCAGCAGCCCGTGGGGGCTAGAAAAGGATGAGCAGTTCTTC CASSPWGLEKDEQFF
TRBJ2-7 NA TRBV29-1 NA TGCAGCGTTGCAACAGGGAAAGTAGGAGGTCAGTACTTC CSVATGKVGGQYF
TRBJ2-1 NA TRBV30 NA TGTGCCTGGAGCCGGTCGTTGAGATACAATGAGCAGTTCTTC CAWSRSLRYNEQFF
TRBJ2-1 NA TRBV19 NA TGTGCCAGTAGTATAGGGGGTGCAGACCCCTGGGAGCAGTTCTTC CASSIGGADPWEQFF
TRBJ2-7 NA TRBV4-1 NA TGCGCCAGCAGCCAATCACTTCAGGGGTCCTCCTCCTACGAGCAGTACTTC CASSQSLQGSSSYEQYF
TRBJ1-5 TRBD1 TRBV5-1 NA TGCGCCAGCAGCATCGGGACAGTCAGCAATCAGCCCCAGCATTTT CASSIGTVSNQPQHF
TRBJ2-6 NA TRBV28 NA TGTGCCAGCAGCGTAGACTCGTCCGGGGCCAACGTCCTGACTTTC CASSVDSSGANVLTF
TRBJ1-1 NA TRBV27 NA TGTGCCAGCAGTTTTTCGGGTAGCACTGAAGCTTTCTTT CASSFSGSTEAFF
TRBJ2-7 NA TRBV11-2 NA TGTGCCAGCAGCTTAGATCGGAGCGAGCAGTACTTC CASSLDRSEQYF
TRBJ2-3 TRBD2 TRBV7-3 NA TGTGCCAGCAGCGTCTCTAGCGGGGGTCGTTATACGCAGTATTTT CASSVSSGGRYTQYF
TRBJ2-7 NA TRBV27 NA TGTGCCAGCAGTTTAGGACGGGACACTTCCTACGAGCAGTACTTC CASSLGRDTSYEQYF
TRBJ2-6 TRBD1 TRBV10-3 NA TGTGCCACAAGGGGGACAGGGATTGCTGGGGCCAACGTCCTGACTTTC CATRGTGIAGANVLTF
TRBJ2-7 NA TRBV24-1 NA TGTGCCACCAGTGATGACGGATCCTACGAGCAGTACTTC CATSDDGSYEQYF
TRBJ2-6 NA TRBV19 once TGTGCCAGTAGCTTTAGAGGTACCTCTGGGGCCAACGTCCTGACTTTC CASSFRGTSGANVLTF
TRBJ2-5 TRBD1 TRBV5-1 NA TGCGCCAGCAGCTTGGCCCCAGGGGGCGCTGAGACCCAGTACTTC CASSLAPGGAETQYF
TRBJ1-1 NA TRBV19 NA TGTGCCAGTAGTATAGAGCGTTGGAGAGGGGTGGCCACTGAAGCTTTCTTT CASSIERWRGVATEAFF
TRBJ2-2 TRBD2 TRBV9 NA TGTGCCAGCAGCTTATCTAGACTAGCGGGAGGGTCCGGGGAGCTGTTTTTT CASSLSRLAGGSGELFF
TRBJ2-1 TRBD2 TRBV10-3 NA TGTGCCATCAGTGGACTAGCGGGAGGGAGCTCCTACAATGAGCAGTTCTTC CAISGLAGGSSYNEQFF
TRBJ2-3 NA TRBV7-6 NA TGTGCCAGCAGCTTGGGCGGATCGGGGGCAGATACGCAGTATTTT CASSLGGSGADTQYF